This T cell receptor beta chain is drawn from a study of CD8 T cells in ankylosing spondylitis (TCRdb year 2017). About the study as a whole: T cell receptor beta repertoires were profiled in healthy donors and ankylosing spondylitis patients so that disease-linked TCR variants could be found. The whole study cohort included under 140 healthy donors and about two dozen ankylosing spondylitis patients. Peripheral blood was sampled, and synovial fluid was also collected from ankylosing spondylitis patients. Overall study outcomes, separate from this receptor: The disease-linked clones showed a CD8+ phenotype and occurred at relatively low frequencies in peripheral blood. Some motif variants were previously reported in synovial fluid and blood of reactive arthritis patients, suggesting common disease-initiation mechanisms. The disease-linked clones were reported to be significantly enriched in matched synovial fluid samples from ankylosing spondylitis patients. A TCR beta motif made up of several highly homologous amino acid variants appeared to be characteristic of blood from ankylosing spondylitis patients.

This clonotype was recorded many times. No antigen is known for it. No qualities accompany the bases; no much larger clone lies one base away. Taken from cysteine to phenylalanine, the CDR3 has 12 residues. Only CDR3 DNA remains: 36 bases, in frame from the first base. Cut back by 8 bases and 4 bases, the V and J ends lie 10 bases apart. Reading the germline V gene gives CDR1 ENHRY and CDR2 SYGVKD. Sequencing was performed on an Illumina HiSeq 2500. Quantitative 5'-RACE with molecular barcodes was the method used to prepare the TCR beta libraries. The original pipeline was this. Disease-linked TCR variants were identified with a new computational method built on a probabilistic model of VDJ rearrangement. Through fastp at Q25 and MiXCR, TCRdb rebuilt clones from the public reads, retaining in-frame beta chains. Merged by CDR3 protein, the rows form single entries marked with the most common genes and DNA. These V and J calls rely on TCRdb rather than the paper's analysis. This sample has more than 400,000 distinct CDR3 sequences in its table, and under 5.5% of those were observed once. The leading ten clones occupy roughly 3.3% of the sample.

This TCR came from a male donor with ankylosing spondylitis. Sequences were obtained from blood, either unsorted or a sorted T cell fraction (not recorded which). The V and J genes are TRBV10-3 and TRBJ2-3, with the D segment identity uncertain. The DNA sequence reads TGTGCCATCCTAGGGATTTCAGATACGCAGTATTTT. The translation is CAILGISDTQYF.